Listed below are T cell receptor beta chains from one sample, sequenced in a study of T cell changes during pregnancy in multiple sclerosis. TCRdb keeps only in-frame clones here, not all; method: immunoSEQ multiplex PCR. In the table there are under 90,000 clones, approximately 95% of which are singletons. The specimen was peripheral blood, collected in the second trimester of pregnancy. The source of these receptors is a female donor in good health, enrolled as a control in a pregnancy study. Each CDR3 is given with its conserved first and last residue. The order of the fields is clone size, V gene, D gene, J gene, CDR3 protein, CDR3 DNA. The D gene is left open where the match is weak. The listing skips clone size in some rows; elsewhere it reads once, few, many or a size class.

NA	TRBV6-5	TRBD2	TRBJ2-7	CASSGTSGNTYEQYF	TGTGCCAGCAGTGGGACTAGCGGGAACACCTACGAGCAGTACTTC
NA	TRBV21-1	NA	TRBJ1-2	CASSVRPRGDGYTF	TGTGCCAGCAGCGTCCGCCCCAGGGGAGATGGCTACACCTTC
once	TRBV18	NA	TRBJ2-5	CASSPSLGETQYF	TGTGCCAGCTCACCAAGTCTCGGGGAGACCCAGTACTTC
NA	TRBV15	TRBD1	TRBJ2-2	CATSRQKWDRGRTGELFF	TGTGCCACCAGCAGACAAAAATGGGACAGGGGGAGGACCGGGGAGCTGTTTTTT
NA	TRBV6-1	TRBD1	TRBJ2-7	CATREQGSSYEQYF	TGTGCCACCAGGGAACAGGGGAGCTCCTACGAGCAGTACTTC
NA	TRBV4-2	TRBD2	TRBJ2-7	CASSQGPPSSGYYEQYF	TGTGCCAGCAGCCAAGGACCTCCGAGTAGCGGGTACTACGAGCAGTACTTC
once	TRBV5-1	TRBD2	TRBJ2-2	CASSWGSGAGELFF	TGCGCCAGCAGCTGGGGGAGCGGGGCCGGGGAGCTGTTTTTT
NA	TRBV4-2	TRBD2	TRBJ2-3	CASSQASSGSMGTQYF	TGTGCCAGCAGCCAAGCTTCTAGCGGGAGTATGGGTACGCAGTATTTT
NA	TRBV10-3	TRBD1	TRBJ2-1	CAIKQQGALYNEQFF	TGTGCCATCAAGCAACAGGGGGCCCTCTACAATGAGCAGTTCTTC
once	TRBV11-1	TRBD1	TRBJ2-7	CASSLGGGHSYEQYF	TGTGCCAGCAGCTTAGGAGGGGGCCATTCCTACGAGCAGTACTTC
NA	TRBV2	TRBD1	TRBJ2-5	CASRTGTGALPETQYF	TGTGCCAGCAGAACCGGGACAGGGGCCCTCCCTGAGACCCAGTACTTC
NA	TRBV6-6	TRBD2	TRBJ2-7	CASSYEVQAGVYEQYF	TGTGCCAGCAGTTACGAGGTGCAAGCGGGAGTCTACGAGCAGTACTTC
NA	TRBV7-2	NA	TRBJ2-7	CASSLARSYEQYF	TGTGCCAGCAGCTTAGCGCGGTCCTACGAGCAGTACTTC
NA	TRBV19	TRBD2	TRBJ2-2	CASSLLAGGTGELFF	TGTGCCAGTAGCCTACTAGCGGGAGGAACCGGGGAGCTGTTTTTT
NA	TRBV28	TRBD1	TRBJ1-1	CASSLGGQLNTEAFF	TGTGCCAGCAGTTTAGGGGGACAGTTGAACACTGAAGCTTTCTTT
NA	TRBV11-1	NA	TRBJ2-1	CASSLSQGDNEQFF	TGTGCCAGCAGCTTAAGCCAGGGCGACAATGAGCAGTTCTTC
NA	TRBV7-9	NA	TRBJ2-2	CASSLQWRGNTGELFF	TGTGCCAGCAGCTTACAATGGCGGGGGAACACCGGGGAGCTGTTTTTT
NA	TRBV27	NA	TRBJ2-7	CASSFKPGGELEQYF	TGTGCCAGCAGTTTCAAACCGGGTGGGGAGCTCGAGCAGTACTTC
NA	TRBV27	NA	TRBJ2-2	CASSLGSGAHGELFF	TGTGCCAGCAGTTTAGGGTCTGGGGCCCACGGGGAGCTGTTTTTT
NA	TRBV19	NA	TRBJ2-6	CASSMGTLLSGANVLTF	TGTGCCAGTAGTATGGGCACGCTTTTATCTGGGGCCAACGTCCTGACTTTC
NA	TRBV11-2	NA	TRBJ2-7	CASSFGRVGYEQYF	TGTGCCAGCAGCTTTGGCAGGGTCGGCTACGAGCAGTACTTC
NA	TRBV6-1	NA	TRBJ1-5	CASSESRNQPQHF	TGTGCCAGCAGTGAAAGCCGGAATCAGCCCCAGCATTTT
NA	TRBV2	TRBD2	TRBJ2-7	CASSGGGRAAEQYF	TGTGCCAGCAGTGGAGGCGGGAGGGCCGCCGAGCAGTACTTC
few	TRBV28	NA	TRBJ1-2	CAIRGSYGYTF	TGTGCCATAAGGGGTTCCTATGGCTACACCTTC
NA	TRBV27	TRBD1	TRBJ1-5	CATRDRVKGGNQPQHF	TGTGCCACCAGGGACAGGGTAAAGGGGGGCAATCAGCCCCAGCATTTT
NA	TRBV27	TRBD1	TRBJ2-5	CASSPTGGAETQYF	TGTGCCAGCAGTCCGACAGGGGGCGCAGAGACCCAGTACTTC
NA	TRBV2	NA	TRBJ2-7	CASSEAGDTLYEQYF	TGTGCCAGCAGTGAAGCGGGGGACACCCTCTACGAGCAGTACTTC